Below, one TCR beta chain is given with its context. V was shortened by 5 bases and J by 4 bases, with 18 bases between the two germline ends. This CDR3 is built from 15 residues. Per the germline V gene, CDR1 is GTSNPN and CDR2 is SVGIG (reference sequence). The use of a sample-barcoded 5' primer and a J-beta primer mix characterized a second PCR of 7 to 11 cycles. TCRdb reprocessed the 5' RACE reads with MiXCR, giving one entry per CDR3 protein. The table lists 710,000 or so distinct CDR3 sequences, about 30% of them singletons, with roughly 15% in the top ten. The data originate from a study of blood T cells in healthy people across ages.

V and J are TRBV30 and TRBJ1-5, with TRBD1 as a possible D gene (5 bases). The sequenced sample consisted of blood. This clonotype originated in a woman older than 75 in good health. This CDR3 reads CAWSPRGAENQPQHF. CDR3 in DNA: TGTGCCTGGTCCCCCCGCGGGGCTGAGAATCAGCCCCAGCATTTT.